This T cell receptor (beta chain) was observed in a study of shared clonotypes between healthy human individuals. Germline V gene data show CDR1 as SNHLY and CDR2 as FYNNEI. Trimming cost V 5 bases and J 1 base, with 8 bases left between them. There are 13 residues in the CDR3. The assay was immunoSEQ multiplex PCR, and TCRdb's table has in-frame clones only and misses some. Of 1 million to 1.3 million clones in the sample, 75% to 85% are singletons; the top ten hold roughly 0.65%. This chain uses TRBV2 with TRBJ1-1; D gene unclear. This clonotype originated in a man aged 18 to 35 in good health. Some clones in this sample may be carry-over from other donors' samples. The source material was memory CD4+ T cells from PBMCs. The subset: CD45RA-negative fraction. The CDR3 coding sequence is TGTGCCAGCAGTACCCGACAGAACACTGAAGCTTTCTTT. Its protein product is CASSTRQNTEAFF.